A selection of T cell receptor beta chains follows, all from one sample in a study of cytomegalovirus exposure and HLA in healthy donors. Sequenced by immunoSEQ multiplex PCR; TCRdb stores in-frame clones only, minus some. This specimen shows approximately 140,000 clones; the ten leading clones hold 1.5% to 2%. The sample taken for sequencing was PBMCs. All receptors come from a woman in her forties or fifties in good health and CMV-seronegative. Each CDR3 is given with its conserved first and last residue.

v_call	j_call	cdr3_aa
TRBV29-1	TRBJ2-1	CSVELSGRAVYNEQFF
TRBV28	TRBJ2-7	CASSFIDRSYEQYF
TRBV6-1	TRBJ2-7	CASSSASLLDEQYF
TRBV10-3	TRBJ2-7	CAISFIGTGVNEQYF
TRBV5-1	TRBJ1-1	CASSSGNTEAFF
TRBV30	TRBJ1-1	CAWRRENTEAFF
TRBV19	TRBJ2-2	CASSGTGQGTIRGTGELFF
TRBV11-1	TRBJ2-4	CASSTRQGTKNIQYF
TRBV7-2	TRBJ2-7	CASSSVRGPEQYF
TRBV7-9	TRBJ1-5	CASSFEGRNQPQHF
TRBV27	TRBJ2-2	CASSFGTGGSTGELFF
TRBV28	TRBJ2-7	CASFSTGDYEQYF
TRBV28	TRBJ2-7	CASSLRAGGIYEQYF
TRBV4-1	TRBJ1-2	CASSQGPLGGGYGYTF
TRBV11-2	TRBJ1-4	CASSDEIGQGEEKLFF
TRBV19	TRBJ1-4	CASSSGFSRSTNEKLFF
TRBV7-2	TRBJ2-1	CASSIRGGEGSQFF
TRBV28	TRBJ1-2	CASSPGTANYGYTF
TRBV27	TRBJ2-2	CASSMAGGMNTGELFF
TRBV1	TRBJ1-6	CTSSQARGWDSNNSPLHF
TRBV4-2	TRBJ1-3	CASSPGVELYSGNTIYF
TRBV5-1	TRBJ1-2	CASSLAIGRLNYGYTF
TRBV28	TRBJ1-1	CASSFPGRTEAFF
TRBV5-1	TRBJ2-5	CASSAIGNQETQYF
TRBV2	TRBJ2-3	CASSSSGGDTDTQYF
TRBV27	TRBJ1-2	CASSSNNYGYTF
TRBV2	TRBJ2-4	CASSQGLAKNIQYF
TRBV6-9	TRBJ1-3	CASSWGTGSGGNTIYF
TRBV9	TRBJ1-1	CASSPSLGTGQAFF
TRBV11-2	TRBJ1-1	CASSLRQGASEAFF
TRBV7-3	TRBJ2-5	CASSLSVAVQETQYF
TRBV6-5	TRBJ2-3	CASSYSVGAGQDTQYF
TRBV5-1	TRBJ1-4	CASSLDAGEKLFF
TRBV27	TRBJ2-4	CASSHQWGLAKNIQYF
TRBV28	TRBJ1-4	CASSLPGVRTGEKLFF
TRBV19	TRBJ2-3	CASRDSPSTDTQYF
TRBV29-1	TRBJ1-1	CSVAITEAFF
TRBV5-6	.	CASSRSYEQYF
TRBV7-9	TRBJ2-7	CASSATWGGTYEQYF
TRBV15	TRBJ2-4	CATSRVLTGSGDIQYF
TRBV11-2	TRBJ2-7	CASSPGGAIYEQYF
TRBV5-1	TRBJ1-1	CASSLGQVDTEAFF
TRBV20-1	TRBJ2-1	CSARDETRWFF
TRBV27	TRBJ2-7	CASSLSKQGVYEQYF
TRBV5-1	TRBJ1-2	CASSSRDSYGYTF